This T cell receptor beta chain was sequenced during a study of blood T cells in healthy people across ages. Combining a sample-barcoded 5' primer with a J-beta primer mix, a second PCR ran for 7 to 11 cycles. MiXCR was run by TCRdb on the 5' RACE reads, yielding one entry per CDR3 protein. The data contain roughly 1.4 million distinct CDR3 sequences, almost 60% of them singletons. From germline, CDR1 is MNHEY and CDR2 SVGAGI. The CDR3 is 14 residues long. The trim removed 8 bases at V and 8 bases at J, leaving 14 bases unmatched. The chain recombines TRBV6-5 with TRBJ1-1, with 7 bases lining up with TRBD1. This clonotype was sampled from a man between 18 and 35 years old in good health. The specimen sequenced was blood. CDR3 loop: CASQGGSRVDEAFF. The CDR3 DNA is TGTGCCAGCCAGGGGGGATCTAGGGTAGACGAAGCTTTCTTT.